The clone carrying this TCR beta chain occurred a few times. What it binds is unknown. The study reverse transcribed the entire isolated RNA, so it sequenced expressed TCRB transcripts. Measured with immunoSEQ multiplex PCR; TCRdb has only the in-frame clones, and not every one. The data show over 90,000 clones, under 30% seen once. This sample is part of a study of beta chain features in type 1 diabetes. Findings and limits, study-wide: TCRB CDR3s from Type 1 diabetes patients were moderately but significantly shorter in all four CD4+ subsets.

The V end was cut by 1 base, the J end by 2 bases, with 20 bases between. Germline V gene sequence: CDR1 SGHTA, CDR2 FQGNSA. This CDR3 contains 18 residues. The genes are TRBV7-2 and TRBJ2-5; TRBD2 is a possible D gene (7 bases). The clonotype originates from a woman between 18 and 30 years old with type 1 diabetes. The sample taken for sequencing was central memory CD4+ T cells from blood. The CDR3 loop reads CASSLVWGASGKQETQYF. CDR3 DNA sequence: TGTGCCAGCAGCTTAGTGTGGGGGGCTAGCGGTAAACAAGAGACCCAGTACTTC.